The next 25 T cell receptor beta chains were all read from a single sample in a study of T cell repertoires in cytomegalovirus infection. No antigen has been identified for these receptors. One entry per CDR3 protein results from TCRdb running MiXCR on the reads. The table includes around 900,000 distinct CDR3 sequences, around 29% detected once. The material was cultured CD8+ T cells from PBMCs, obtained from culture after CMV antigen stimulation. These receptors were obtained from a human donor in good health (CMV status not recorded). Some clones in this sample may be carry-over from other donors' samples.

V gene TRBV6-5 combines with J gene TRBJ2-1, with 9 bases lining up with TRBD2. CDR1 and CDR2 from the germline V gene are MNHEY and SVGAGI. With V trimmed by 0 bases and J by 6 bases, 6 bases remained unmatched. The CDR3 consists of 16 residues. DNA for the CDR3: TGTGCCAGCAGTTACTCAATAGCGGGGGCGATCAATGAGCAGTTCTTC. It specifies CASSYSIAGAINEQFF.

The chain uses TRBV4-1 and TRBJ2-3, with D tentatively TRBD2 (5 bases). This CDR3 comprises 17 residues. Germline CDR1 is MGHRA and CDR2 is YSYEKL. V lost 0 bases and J 3 bases, leaving 16 bases between the germline ends. In DNA, the CDR3 is TGCGCCAGCAGCCAAGACGTGGTACGCGGGTCGACAGATACGCAGTATTTT. This sequence encodes CASSQDVVRGSTDTQYF.

The chain combines TRBV12-5 with TRBJ2-2; the D gene is possibly TRBD2 (7 bases). Trimming took off 0 bases at V and 6 bases at J, with 11 bases between the two ends. This CDR3 has 15 residues. Germline values: CDR1 LGHNT, CDR2 FRNRAP. For the CDR3, the DNA is TGTGCTAGTGGTTTGGTACTAGGGGGGGCCGGGGAGCTGTTTTTT. Its translation is CASGLVLGGAGELFF.

This chain links TRBV7-8 with TRBJ1-6; D is unresolved. Germline V lookup: CDR1 SGHVS, CDR2 FQNEAQ. This CDR3 has 13 residues. V was clipped by 1 base and J by 10 bases, with 8 bases between them. The CDR3 coding sequence is TGTGCCAGCAGCTTAGACAGCTTGTCACCCCTCCACTTT. Protein: CASSLDSLSPLHF.

The V gene is TRBV5-4, the J gene TRBJ2-3; unclear D gene. This CDR3 comprises 15 residues. Trimming stripped 0 bases from V and 1 base from J, with 9 bases between. CDR1 is SGHNT and CDR2 is YYREEE in the germline V gene (reference sequence). Here the CDR3 reads CASSLAALGTDTQYF. CDR3 in DNA: TGTGCCAGCAGCTTGGCCGCCCTAGGCACAGATACGCAGTATTTT.

This clonotype showed up just a few times. J is TRBJ2-5 and V is TRBV12-3 or TRBV12-4, with 10 bases fitting TRBD1. V dropped 4 bases and J dropped 5; count of bases not matched to a gene: 7. The CDR3 contains 15 residues. In nucleotides, the CDR3 is TGTGCCAGCAGTTCGTCGGACAGGGGGGGGGAGACCCAGTACTTC. This encodes CASSSSDRGGETQYF.

This clonotype showed up many times. The CDR3 spells CASSFPGRGQGGETQYF. In nucleotides, the CDR3 is TGTGCCAGCAGCTTCCCGGGGAGGGGCCAGGGCGGAGAGACCCAGTACTTC. The V and J genes are TRBV7-2 and TRBJ2-5, with TRBD2 matching over 7 bases. With V trimmed by 3 bases and J by 4 bases, 14 bases remained unmatched. CDR1 is SGHTA, CDR2 FQGNSA, per germline. This CDR3 is built from 17 residues.

This clonotype was observed a handful of times. CDR3 protein: CASSNGGPFTNYEQYV. The CDR3 coding sequence is TGTGCCAGCAGCAACGGGGGGCCCTTTACTAACTACGAGCAGTACGTC. The rearrangement joins TRBV28 to TRBJ2-7; possible D gene TRBD2, 7 bases. The V gene lost 6 bases and the J gene lost 3 bases, with 21 bases spanning the gap. Germline assignment: CDR1 MDHEN and CDR2 SYDVKM. This CDR3 is built from 16 residues.

This clonotype was picked up a small number of times. The chain employs TRBV7-2 and TRBJ1-1; D is uncertain. The V end lost 10 bases, the J end lost 6 bases, and 9 bases lay between the germline ends. CDR1 SGHTA and CDR2 FQGNSA come from the germline V gene. CDR3 size: 10 residues. The CDR3: CATDPSEAFF. DNA for the CDR3: TGTGCCACCGATCCTTCTGAAGCTTTCTTT.

This clonotype was picked up a small number of times. The chain has TRBV20-1 and TRBJ2-3; D ambiguous. CDR3 length: 17 amino acids. The germline V and J ends were trimmed by 0 bases and 0 bases, with 16 bases remaining between them. CDR1 is DFQATT, CDR2 SNEGSKA, per germline (reference sequence). The CDR3 DNA is TGCAGTGCTAGAGATTCGACCGGCGCCACTAGCACAGATACGCAGTATTTT. Amino acids: CSARDSTGATSTDTQYF.

The V and J genes are TRBV6-2 or TRBV6-3 and TRBJ2-7, with D unresolved. The V gene's germline CDR1 is MNHEY and CDR2 SVGEGT. This CDR3 is built from 12 residues. V was cut by 10 bases and J by 3 bases, with 13 bases left in between. The CDR3 nucleotides read TGTGCCACCTCAAATTGGCGCTACGAGCAGTACGTC. This sequence encodes CATSNWRYEQYV.

This clonotype was counted only a few times. The V gene is TRBV6-5, the J gene TRBJ1-3; D remains ambiguous. This CDR3 has 19 amino acids. Trimming took off 2 bases at V and 0 bases at J, with 20 bases between the two ends. Germline CDR1 and CDR2: MNHEY and SVGAGI. This CDR3 reads CASSYDGPLKADSGNTIYF. The DNA of the CDR3 is TGTGCCAGCAGTTACGATGGCCCCCTTAAGGCCGACTCTGGAAACACCATATATTTT.

The chain joins TRBV7-6 to TRBJ1-1; no clear D. In germline, CDR1 is SGHVS, CDR2 FNYEAQ. V was cut by 4 bases and J by 3 bases, with 9 bases left in between. The CDR3 runs 13 residues. CDR3 in DNA: TGTGCCAGCAGCTCCGGACCTGACACTGAAGCTTTCTTT. Amino acid sequence: CASSSGPDTEAFF.

The gene calls are TRBV29-1 and TRBJ1-1, with 9 bases lining up with TRBD1. The V segment lost 3 bases and the J segment 3 bases; nucleotides outside the gene matches: 20. The CDR3 is 19 residues long. The V gene's germline CDR1 is SQVTM and CDR2 ANQGSEA. Written as DNA, the CDR3 is TGCAGCGTTGAGGGACAGGGCAATTCGGTGAATTTCTGGCACACTGAAGCTTTCTTT. Protein: CSVEGQGNSVNFWHTEAFF.

The gene calls are TRBV7-3 and TRBJ2-7; tentatively, D is TRBD1 or TRBD2 (6 bases each). Trimming took 8 bases from V and 0 from J, leaving 35 bases between them. CDR3 length equals 21 residues. Germline CDR1 reads SGHTA; CDR2 reads FQGTGA. CDR3 amino acids: CASCQAPSLVRGGLSSYEQYV. DNA for the CDR3: TGTGCCAGCTGCCAAGCCCCCAGCTTGGTGCGTGGGGGGCTGAGCTCCTACGAGCAGTACGTC.

CDR3 sequence (DNA): TGTGCCAGCGGAGCGCAGCCCCAGCATTTT. This gives the protein CASGAQPQHF. The chain joins TRBV27 to TRBJ1-5; no reliable D call. The length of the CDR3 is 10 residues. CDR1 and CDR2 from the germline V gene are MNHEY and SMNVEV (reference sequence). Trimming stripped 8 bases from V and 7 bases from J, with 6 bases between.

Regarding this clonotype: This may arise from a read error, as a much more abundant clone is one base away. The V call is TRBV7-9, the J call TRBJ2-7; the match to TRBD2 covers 9 bases. Germline CDR1 is SEHNR and CDR2 is FQNEAQ (reference sequence). Trimming cost V 4 bases and J 3 bases; bases outside gene matches: 4. The CDR3 contains 14 residues. The CDR3: CASSSSGNYYEQYF. CDR3 sequence (DNA): TGTGCCAGCAGCTCTAGCGGGAACTACTACGAGCAGTACTTC.

This clonotype was observed a few times. The V and J genes are TRBV24-1 and TRBJ2-1, with a tentative D call TRBD2 (5 bases). This CDR3 contains 17 residues. Between the trimmed V and J ends, which lost 3 bases and 2 bases, there was a span of 16 bases. Germline V CDR1 and CDR2: KGHDR, SFDVKD. The CDR3: CATSDPDFEGAYNEQFF. DNA for the CDR3: TGTGCCACCAGTGATCCGGACTTCGAAGGCGCCTACAATGAGCAGTTCTTC.

The count of this clonotype is one. The rearrangement links TRBV7-4 to TRBJ1-2, with D possibly matching TRBD1 (6 bases). The CDR3 spans 15 residues. In germline, CDR1 is SGHVT, CDR2 SQSDAQ. Trimming removed 3 bases at V and 8 bases at J, with 19 bases between. The CDR3, as DNA: TGTGCCAGCAGCTTGGCGGACAGAAAGATATGGGGCTACACCTTC. Its protein product is CASSLADRKIWGYTF.

This clonotype was found a few times. This chain connects TRBV7-9 to TRBJ1-1, with D tentatively TRBD1 (6 bases). Germline V gives CDR1 SEHNR, CDR2 FQNEAQ (reference sequence). The CDR3 runs to 15 residues. The V end lost 5 bases, the J end lost 5 bases, and 18 bases lay between the germline ends. For the CDR3, the DNA is TGTGCCAGCAGCGGGCCTACAGGGACTGGGACTGAAGCTTTCTTT. Its protein product is CASSGPTGTGTEAFF.

V and J are TRBV27 and TRBJ2-3; no clear D. Trimming left V 3 bases short and J 0 bases short, with 10 bases between. CDR1 is MNHEY and CDR2 is SMNVEV in the germline V gene (reference sequence). The length of the CDR3 is 15 residues. CDR3 sequence (DNA): TGTGCCAGCAGTTTCTTTGTGGGTAGCACAGATACGCAGTATTTT. Protein product: CASSFFVGSTDTQYF.

The gene calls are TRBV19 and TRBJ2-5; D uncertain. Trimming stripped 7 bases from V and 3 bases from J, with 27 bases between. CDR1 LNHDA and CDR2 SQIVND come from the germline V gene (reference sequence). The CDR3 sequence is 18 residues long. CDR3 region: CASTAVVGGRQSEETQYF. CDR3 sequence (DNA): TGTGCCAGTACCGCTGTTGTCGGCGGCAGGCAGTCCGAAGAGACCCAGTACTTC.

This sequence joins TRBV5-6 and TRBJ1-2; D unclear. The CDR3 covers 16 residues. Per the germline V gene, CDR1 is SGHDT and CDR2 is YYEEEE. The ends were cut back, 3 bases at V and 7 bases at J, with 22 bases in the middle. CDR3 sequence reads: CASSSKLLAPWGGYTF. The DNA for the CDR3 is TGTGCCAGCAGCTCCAAGTTACTTGCACCCTGGGGTGGCTACACCTTC.

V is TRBV10-3 and J is TRBJ1-2, with 10 bases identical to TRBD1. The CDR3 is 15 residues long. Germline CDR1 and CDR2: ENHRY and SYGVKD. The trim removed 3 bases at V and 4 bases at J, leaving 5 bases unmatched. CDR3 sequence: CAISDQGQGSYGYTF. CDR3 nucleotides: TGTGCCATCAGTGACCAGGGACAGGGGAGCTATGGCTACACCTTC.

This sequence joins TRBV7-8 and TRBJ2-2; TRBD2 is a possible D gene (6 bases). This CDR3 is built from 14 residues. CDR1 and CDR2 from the germline V gene are SGHVS and FQNEAQ. V shed 4 bases and J shed 1 base, with 7 bases lying between them. The CDR3 protein is CASSWEVNTGELFF. In DNA, the CDR3 is TGTGCCAGCAGCTGGGAGGTGAACACCGGGGAGCTGTTTTTT.